These 5 T cell receptor beta chains share one sample of origin, sequenced in a study of blood T cell repertoires in COVID-19. Profiling relied on immunoSEQ multiplex PCR, and the TCRdb table lists in-frame clones only, not all of them. The profile shows under 450,000 clones, about 88% of them singletons. The specimen was peripheral blood. These receptors all stem from a woman in her forties with COVID-19, enrolled during active disease.

The V call is TRBV23-1, the J call TRBJ1-2, with D unresolved. TRBV23-1 is classed as an ORF, of uncertain function. The CDR3 is 15 residues long. Between the trimmed V and J ends, which lost 3 bases and 4 bases, there was a span of 15 bases. CDR3 DNA: TGCGCCAGCAGTCAGGTAGGCGCGGAAAGCTATGGCTACACCTTC. It yields the protein CASSQVGAESYGYTF.

The J gene is TRBJ2-1, the V gene TRBV28, with 10 bases that match TRBD2. CDR3 length equals 16 residues. CDR1 is MDHEN, CDR2 SYDVKM, per germline. The J segment lost 6 bases and the V segment lost 3 bases, leaving 8 bases of the junction unmatched. CDR3 amino acids: CASSFGLAGAGNEQFF. The DNA for the CDR3 is TGTGCCAGCAGTTTCGGTCTAGCGGGAGCGGGCAATGAGCAGTTCTTC.

The rearrangement uses TRBV27 and TRBJ2-1, with 9 positions matching TRBD2. After removal of 1 base from V and 7 bases from J, the junction contained 2 bases not matched to a gene. The CDR3 has 14 residues. CDR1 and CDR2 from the germline V gene are MNHEY and SMNVEV (reference sequence). The CDR3 region is CASSLLAGVNEQFF. CDR3 DNA sequence: TGTGCCAGCAGTTTATTAGCGGGAGTAAATGAGCAGTTCTTC.

The V call is TRBV7-9, the J call TRBJ1-5; D is unclear. Trimming shortened V by 5 bases and J by 4 bases, and 6 bases separated the two germline ends. The CDR3 spans 12 residues. Germline loops: CDR1 SEHNR, CDR2 FQNEAQ (reference sequence). The CDR3 nucleotides read TGTGCCAGCAGCCACTCTAATCAGCCCCAGCATTTT. Translated: CASSHSNQPQHF.

The chain employs TRBV4-2 and TRBJ1-5, with a weak D call TRBD1 (5 bases). Germline CDR1 LGHNA, CDR2 YNFKEQ. This CDR3 has 13 residues. V lost 0 bases and J 7 bases, leaving 7 bases between the germline ends. The CDR3 DNA reads as TGTGCCAGCAGCCAAGAACGACAGCAGCCCCAGCATTTT. Encoded protein: CASSQERQQPQHF.